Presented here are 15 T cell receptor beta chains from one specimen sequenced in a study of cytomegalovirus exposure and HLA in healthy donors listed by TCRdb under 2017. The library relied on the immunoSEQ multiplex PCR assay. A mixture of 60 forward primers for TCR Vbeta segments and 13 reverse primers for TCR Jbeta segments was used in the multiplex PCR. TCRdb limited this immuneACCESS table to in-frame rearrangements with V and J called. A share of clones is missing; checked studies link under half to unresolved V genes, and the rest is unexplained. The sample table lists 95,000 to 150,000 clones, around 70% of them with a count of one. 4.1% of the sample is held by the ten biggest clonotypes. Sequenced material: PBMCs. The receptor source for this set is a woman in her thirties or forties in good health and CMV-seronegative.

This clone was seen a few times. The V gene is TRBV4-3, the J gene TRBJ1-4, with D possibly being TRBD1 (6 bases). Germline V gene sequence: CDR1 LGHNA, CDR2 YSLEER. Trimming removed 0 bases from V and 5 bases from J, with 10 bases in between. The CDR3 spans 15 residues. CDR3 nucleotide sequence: TGCGCCAGCAGCCAAGACCAGGGGTGGAATGAAAAACTGTTTTTT. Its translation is CASSQDQGWNEKLFF.

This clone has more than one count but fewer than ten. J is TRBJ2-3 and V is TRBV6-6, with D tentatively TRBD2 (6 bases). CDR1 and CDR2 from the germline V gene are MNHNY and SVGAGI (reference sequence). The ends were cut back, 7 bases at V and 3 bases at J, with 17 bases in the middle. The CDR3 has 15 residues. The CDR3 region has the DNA TGTGCCAGCACCCATGGAGTAGCGGAGACAGATACGCAGTATTTT. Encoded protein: CASTHGVAETDTQYF.

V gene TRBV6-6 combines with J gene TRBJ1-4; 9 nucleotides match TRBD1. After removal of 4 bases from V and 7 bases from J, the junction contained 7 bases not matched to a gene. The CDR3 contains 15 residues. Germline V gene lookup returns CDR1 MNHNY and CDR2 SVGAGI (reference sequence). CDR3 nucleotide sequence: TGTGCCAGCAGTTCCTCGACAGGGGGGAGTGAAAAACTGTTTTTT. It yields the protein CASSSSTGGSEKLFF.

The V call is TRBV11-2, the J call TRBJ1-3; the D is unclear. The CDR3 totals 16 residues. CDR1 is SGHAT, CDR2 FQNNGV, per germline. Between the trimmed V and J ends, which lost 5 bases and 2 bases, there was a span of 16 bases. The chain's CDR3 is CASSHAGLRPGNTIYF. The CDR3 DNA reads TGTGCCAGCAGCCACGCGGGGTTGAGACCTGGAAACACCATATATTTT.

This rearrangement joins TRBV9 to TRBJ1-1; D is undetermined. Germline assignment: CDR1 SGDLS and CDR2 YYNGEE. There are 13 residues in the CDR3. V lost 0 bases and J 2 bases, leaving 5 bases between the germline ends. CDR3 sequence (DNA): TGTGCCAGCAGCGTAGTAGATAACACTGAAGCTTTCTTT. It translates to CASSVVDNTEAFF.

Here the CDR3 DNA reads TGTGCCAGCAGCTCTCGATCCCATCGAGGGTACGAGCAGTACTTC. Translation: CASSSRSHRGYEQYF. This chain uses TRBV7-9 with TRBJ2-7; D is perhaps TRBD2 (5 bases). The CDR3 is 15 residues long. With 4 bases removed from V and 4 bases from J, the gap between germline ends came to 17 bases. Germline V gene data show CDR1 as SEHNR and CDR2 as FQNEAQ (reference sequence).

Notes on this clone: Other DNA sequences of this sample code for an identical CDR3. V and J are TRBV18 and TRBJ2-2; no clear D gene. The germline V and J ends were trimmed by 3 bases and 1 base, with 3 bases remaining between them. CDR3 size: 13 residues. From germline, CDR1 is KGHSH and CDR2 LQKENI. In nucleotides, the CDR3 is TGTGCCAGCTCACCCAGGAACACCGGGGAGCTGTTTTTT. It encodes CASSPRNTGELFF.

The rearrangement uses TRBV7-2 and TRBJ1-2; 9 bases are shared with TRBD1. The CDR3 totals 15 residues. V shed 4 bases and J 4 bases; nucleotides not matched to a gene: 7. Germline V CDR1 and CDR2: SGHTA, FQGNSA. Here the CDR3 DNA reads TGTGCCAGCAGCTCCCGACAGGGGGGTACCTATGGCTACACCTTC. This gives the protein CASSSRQGGTYGYTF.

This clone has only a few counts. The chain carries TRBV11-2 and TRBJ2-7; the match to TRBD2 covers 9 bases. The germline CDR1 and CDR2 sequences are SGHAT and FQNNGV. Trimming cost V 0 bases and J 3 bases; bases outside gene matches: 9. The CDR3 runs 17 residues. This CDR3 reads CASSLEGLAGANYEQYF. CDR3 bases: TGTGCCAGCAGCTTAGAGGGGTTAGCGGGAGCAAACTACGAGCAGTACTTC. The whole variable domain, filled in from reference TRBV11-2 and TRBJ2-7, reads EAGVAQSPRYKIIEKRQSVAFWCNPISGHATLYWYQQILGQGPKLLIQFQNNGVVDDSQLPKDRFSAERLKGVDSTLKIQPAKLEDSAVYLCASSLEGLAGANYEQYFGPGTRLTVT.

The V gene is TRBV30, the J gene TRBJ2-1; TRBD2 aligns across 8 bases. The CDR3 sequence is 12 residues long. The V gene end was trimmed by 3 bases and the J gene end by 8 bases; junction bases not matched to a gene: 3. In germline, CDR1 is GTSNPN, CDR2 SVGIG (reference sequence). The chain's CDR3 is CAWSPGGDEQFF. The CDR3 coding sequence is TGTGCCTGGAGCCCCGGGGGGGATGAGCAGTTCTTC.

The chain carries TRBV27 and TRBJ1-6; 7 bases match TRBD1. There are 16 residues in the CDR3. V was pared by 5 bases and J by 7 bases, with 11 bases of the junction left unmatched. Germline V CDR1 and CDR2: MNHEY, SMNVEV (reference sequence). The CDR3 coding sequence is TGTGCCAGCAGTCCCACATGGACAGGCTTGAATTCACCCCTCCACTTT. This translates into CASSPTWTGLNSPLHF.

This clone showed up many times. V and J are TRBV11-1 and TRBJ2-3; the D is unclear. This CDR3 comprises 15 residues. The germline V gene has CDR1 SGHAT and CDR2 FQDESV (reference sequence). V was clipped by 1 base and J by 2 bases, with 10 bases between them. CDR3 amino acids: CASSLGQGNTDTQYF. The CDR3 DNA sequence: TGTGCCAGCAGCTTAGGACAAGGCAACACAGATACGCAGTATTTT.

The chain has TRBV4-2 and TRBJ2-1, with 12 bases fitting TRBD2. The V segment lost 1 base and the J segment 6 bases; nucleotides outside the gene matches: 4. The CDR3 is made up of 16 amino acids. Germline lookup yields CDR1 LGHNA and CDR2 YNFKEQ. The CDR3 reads CASSQALAGGFNEQFF. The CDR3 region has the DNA TGTGCCAGCAGCCAAGCCCTAGCGGGGGGGTTCAATGAGCAGTTCTTC.

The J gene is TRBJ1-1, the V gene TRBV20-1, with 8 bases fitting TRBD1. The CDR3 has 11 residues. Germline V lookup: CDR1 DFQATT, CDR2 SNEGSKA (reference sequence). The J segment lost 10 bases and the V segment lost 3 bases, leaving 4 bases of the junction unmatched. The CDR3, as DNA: TGCAGTGCTAGGACAGGGGTCGCAGCTTTCTTT. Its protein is CSARTGVAAFF.

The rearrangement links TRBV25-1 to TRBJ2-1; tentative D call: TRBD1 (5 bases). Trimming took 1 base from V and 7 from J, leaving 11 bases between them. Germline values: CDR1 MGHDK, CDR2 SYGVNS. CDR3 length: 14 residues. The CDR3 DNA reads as TGTGCCAGCAGTGAATTAGGGGCGGCAAATGAGCAGTTCTTC. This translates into CASSELGAANEQFF. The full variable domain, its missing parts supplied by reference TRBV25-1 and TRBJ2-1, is EADIYQTPRYLVIGTGKKITLECSQTMGHDKMYWYQQDPGMELHLIHYSYGVNSTEKGDLSSESTVSRIRTEHFPLTLESARPSHTSQYLCASSELGAANEQFFGPGTRLTVL.